This T cell receptor (beta chain) was sequenced during a study of blood T cell repertoires in COVID-19. Authors' analysis steps: Amplified reference gene primers provided the basis for estimating nucleated cell counts. Here immunoSEQ multiplex PCR was the method, and the copy in TCRdb shows in-frame clones only, minus some. That table furnishes V, J and clone size, whereas the DNA furnished D and trimming. The sample yields some 65,000 clones, around 86% seen once. The CDR3 has 14 residues. Germline CDR1 and CDR2: SGHRS and YFSETQ. The V call is TRBV5-1, the J call TRBJ2-2; D might be TRBD1 (5 bases). The DNA end is more similar to TRBJ1-3, so the J call may be wrong. This TCR was sampled from a man aged 80 or over with acute or convalescent COVID-19. Sequencing was done on a sample of peripheral blood. The CDR3 sequence: CASSPWGDGNTIYF. CDR3 coding DNA: TGCGCCAGCAGCCCTTGGGGGGACGGAAACACCATATATTTT.